This T cell receptor beta chain was found in a study of human thymus T cells. The people who donated were healthy Finnish babies having corrective surgery for congenital heart defects. Half of the eight donors gave 0.5-1 mL blood during surgery. All available leukocytes, rather than a set cell count, yielded the blood DNA. TCRdb keeps only in-frame clones here, not all; method: immunoSEQ multiplex PCR. The sample lists tens of thousands of clones; over 90% were seen once. This clone has only one observation. Its matching antigen is unknown. Whole-study results and caveats: Across thymic and blood repertoires, the usage of V and J genes appeared to be biased.

Specimen: blood. The TCR originated in a girl under three years old with a congenital heart defect but otherwise immunologically healthy.

Written as DNA, the CDR3 is TGCGCCAGCAGCTGGACTAGCGGGAGGCTCTACGAGCAGTACTTC. It encodes CASSWTSGRLYEQYF. The V gene is TRBV5-1, the J gene TRBJ2-7, with TRBD2 matching 14 bases. There are 15 residues in the CDR3. V lost 3 bases to trimming and J lost 3 bases; unmatched junction nucleotides: 2. Looked up from germline, CDR1 is SGHRS and CDR2 is YFSETQ.